The 13 T cell receptor beta chains in this list originate from one sample, sequenced in a study of cytomegalovirus exposure and HLA in healthy donors. Amplification used 60 Vbeta primers and 13 Jbeta primers. The assay was immunoSEQ multiplex PCR, and TCRdb's table has in-frame clones only and misses some. Here the sample spans roughly 190,000 clones, 70% to 80% being singletons. Sequencing was performed on PBMCs. Every receptor here comes from a woman aged 30 to 39 in good health and CMV-seropositive.

The chain has TRBV18 and TRBJ1-2, with D perhaps matching TRBD1 (6 bases). Germline V CDR1 and CDR2: KGHSH, LQKENI. The CDR3 is 13 amino acids. The ends were cut back, 4 bases at V and 5 bases at J, with 11 bases in the middle. CDR3 sequence reads: CASSRDTAYGYTF. The CDR3 nucleotides are TGTGCCAGCTCACGGGACACCGCGTATGGCTACACCTTC. The full variable domain, with the rest looked up from reference TRBV18 and TRBJ1-2, is NAGVMQNPRHLVRRRGQEARLRCSPMKGHSHVYWYRQLPEEGLKFMVYLQKENIIDESGMPKERFSAEFPKEGPSILRIQQVVRGDSAAYFCASSRDTAYGYTFGSGTRLTVV.

The CDR3 DNA sequence: TGTGCCAGCAGTTTGGTGGACAGTTTGAACACTGAAGCTTTCTTT. Protein product: CASSLVDSLNTEAFF. The V call is TRBV28, the J call TRBJ1-1; a possible D gene is TRBD1 (6 bases). The germline V gene encodes CDR1 MDHEN and CDR2 SYDVKM. CDR3 size: 15 residues. Trimming cost V 3 bases and J 0 bases, with 11 bases left between them.

This chain uses TRBV10-3 with TRBJ2-5, with D unresolved. Germline lookup yields CDR1 ENHRY and CDR2 SYGVKD. This CDR3 comprises 12 residues. Trimming shortened V by 2 bases and J by 5 bases, and 6 bases separated the two germline ends. CDR3 sequence: CAISEVRETQYF. Written as DNA, the CDR3 is TGTGCCATCAGTGAGGTTCGGGAGACCCAGTACTTC.

A few counts support this clone. The V gene is TRBV5-4, the J gene TRBJ2-3; 7 bases map to TRBD1. Germline-derived CDR1 and CDR2 are SGHNT and YYREEE (reference sequence). V gave up 1 base and J gave up 2 bases; unmatched junction bases: 7. This CDR3 has 16 residues. CDR3 sequence: CASSLRRDRYTDTQYF. Here the CDR3 DNA reads TGTGCCAGCAGCTTGAGACGGGACAGATACACAGATACGCAGTATTTT.

The rearrangement uses TRBV29-1 and TRBJ2-5; 9 bases fit TRBD2. Unmatched junction bases numbered 4, after V lost 6 bases and J lost 5 bases. The CDR3 extends over 12 amino acids. Germline V CDR1 and CDR2: SQVTM, ANQGSEA. The CDR3 reads CSVIAGAETQYF. In nucleotides, the CDR3 is TGCAGCGTGATAGCGGGGGCTGAGACCCAGTACTTC.

The chain couples TRBV5-1 to TRBJ2-3; 7 bases align to TRBD1. The junction had 5 bases not matched to a gene; V was cut back by 0 bases and J by 1 base. CDR1 and CDR2 (germline): SGHRS, YFSETQ. CDR3 length: 16 amino acids. DNA for the CDR3: TGCGCCAGCAGCTTGGGTACAGGGGCGGGCACAGATACGCAGTATTTT. This encodes CASSLGTGAGTDTQYF.

The sample holds a few counts of this clone. This chain links TRBV7-6 with TRBJ1-6; D possibly corresponds to TRBD1 (5 bases). Germline CDR1 reads SGHVS; CDR2 reads FNYEAQ. V was pared by 5 bases and J by 10 bases, with 15 bases between. This CDR3 is built from 14 residues. CDR3 bases: TGTGCCAGCAGCCCTGGTCTGCAGGGATCACCCCTCCACTTT. It yields the protein CASSPGLQGSPLHF.

The chain recombines TRBV5-1 with TRBJ2-1; TRBD2 aligns across 9 bases. Trimming cost V 1 base and J 8 bases; bases outside gene matches: 7. The CDR3 spans 15 residues. The V gene's germline CDR1 is SGHRS and CDR2 YFSETQ. CDR3: CASSLFSGSGYEQFF. CDR3 sequence (DNA): TGCGCCAGCAGCTTGTTTAGCGGGAGTGGCTATGAGCAGTTCTTC.

V and J are TRBV18 and TRBJ1-4; TRBD1 aligns across 10 bases. This CDR3 comprises 16 residues. Per the germline V gene, CDR1 is KGHSH and CDR2 is LQKENI. After removal of 5 bases from V and 2 bases from J, the junction contained 5 bases not matched to a gene. This CDR3 is CASSARDRGTNEKLFF. The CDR3 coding sequence is TGTGCCAGCTCAGCACGGGACAGGGGCACTAATGAAAAACTGTTTTTT. Variable domain in full (rest from reference TRBV18 and TRBJ1-4): NAGVMQNPRHLVRRRGQEARLRCSPMKGHSHVYWYRQLPEEGLKFMVYLQKENIIDESGMPKERFSAEFPKEGPSILRIQQVVRGDSAAYFCASSARDRGTNEKLFFGSGTQLSVL.

This clone occurred once. The chain is built from TRBV5-4 and TRBJ1-4, with a possible D match to TRBD1 (5 bases). The CDR3 is 15 residues long. Per the germline V gene, CDR1 is SGHNT and CDR2 is YYREEE (reference sequence). The V end was cut by 4 bases, the J end by 8 bases, with 18 bases between. In nucleotides, the CDR3 is TGTGCCAGCAGCCGTGGGGGGTCCGTAGAAGAAAAACTGTTTTTT. Its protein product is CASSRGGSVEEKLFF.

The chain is built from TRBV11-2 and TRBJ1-1; D is possibly TRBD1 (5 bases). Germline-derived CDR1 and CDR2 are SGHAT and FQNNGV. The CDR3 is 14 residues long. V lost 0 bases, J lost 1 base, and 6 bases lay in between. Here the CDR3 DNA reads TGTGCCAGCAGCTTAGAAAGGGGGAACACTGAAGCTTTCTTT. Its protein is CASSLERGNTEAFF.

The V and J genes are TRBV7-6 and TRBJ1-2; the match to TRBD1 covers 8 bases. Losses at the gene ends were 0 bases for V and 4 bases for J; bases not matched to a gene: 7. The CDR3 length is 16 residues. Germline V gene data show CDR1 as SGHVS and CDR2 as FNYEAQ. The CDR3, as DNA: TGTGCCAGCAGCTTAGCGTCAGGGGGCGGTATCTATGGCTACACCTTC. The encoded protein is CASSLASGGGIYGYTF.

For this clone: Other nucleotide sequences in the sample specify the same CDR3. V usage is TRBV19 and J usage is TRBJ2-7; D might be TRBD1 (8 bases). The germline V gene has CDR1 LNHDA and CDR2 SQIVND (reference sequence). V lost 6 bases to trimming and J lost 4 bases, with 16 bases between them. The CDR3 consists of 14 residues. CDR3 in amino acids: CASSTGQGGYEQYF. Here the CDR3 DNA reads TGTGCCAGTAGCACCGGACAGGGAGGGTACGAGCAGTACTTC.